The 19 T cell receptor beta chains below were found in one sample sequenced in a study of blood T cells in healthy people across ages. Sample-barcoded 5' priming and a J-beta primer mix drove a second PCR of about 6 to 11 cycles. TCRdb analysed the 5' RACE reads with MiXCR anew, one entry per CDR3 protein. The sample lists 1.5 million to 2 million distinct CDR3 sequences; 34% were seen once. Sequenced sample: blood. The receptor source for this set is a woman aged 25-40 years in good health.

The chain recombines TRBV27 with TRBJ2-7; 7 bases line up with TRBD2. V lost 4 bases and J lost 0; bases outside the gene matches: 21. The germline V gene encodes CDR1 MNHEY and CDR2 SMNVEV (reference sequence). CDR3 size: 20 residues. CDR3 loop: CASSSPRGGARGLSSYEQYF. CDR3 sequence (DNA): TGTGCCAGCAGTTCTCCCCGGGGTGGGGCGCGGGGACTAAGCTCCTACGAGCAGTACTTC.

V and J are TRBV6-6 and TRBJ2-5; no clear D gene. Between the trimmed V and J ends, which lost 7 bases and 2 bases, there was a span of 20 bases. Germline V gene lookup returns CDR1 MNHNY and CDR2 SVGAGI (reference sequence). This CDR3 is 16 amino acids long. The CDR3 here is CASISTKRVSQETQYF. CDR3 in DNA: TGTGCCAGCATCTCAACGAAGAGAGTATCACAAGAGACCCAGTACTTC.

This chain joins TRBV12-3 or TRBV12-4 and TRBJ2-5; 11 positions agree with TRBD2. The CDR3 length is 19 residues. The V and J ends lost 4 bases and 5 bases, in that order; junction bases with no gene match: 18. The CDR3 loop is CASSSYTRLAGTARETQYF. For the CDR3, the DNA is TGTGCCAGCAGTTCCTACACGAGACTAGCGGGGACCGCCAGGGAGACCCAGTACTTC.

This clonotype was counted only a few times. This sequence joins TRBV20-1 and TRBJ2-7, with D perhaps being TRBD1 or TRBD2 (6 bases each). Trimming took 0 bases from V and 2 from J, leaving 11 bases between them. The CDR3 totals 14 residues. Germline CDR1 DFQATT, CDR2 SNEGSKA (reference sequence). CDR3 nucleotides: TGCAGTGCTAGAGATCTAGGGGGGCCCTACGAGCAGTACTTC. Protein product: CSARDLGGPYEQYF.

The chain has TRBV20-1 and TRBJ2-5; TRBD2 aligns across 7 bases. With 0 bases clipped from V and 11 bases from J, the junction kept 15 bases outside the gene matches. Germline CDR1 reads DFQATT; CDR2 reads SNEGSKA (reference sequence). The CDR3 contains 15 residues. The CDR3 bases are TGCAGTGCTAGAGACGGGGCGGCAGGGAGGGGAGAGCAGTACTTC. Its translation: CSARDGAAGRGEQYF.

Here the CDR3 DNA reads TGTGCCAGCAGCGTAATGGGAGGCACAGATACGCAGTATTTT. Protein: CASSVMGGTDTQYF. This rearrangement joins TRBV5-4 to TRBJ2-3; tentative D call: TRBD2 (5 bases). Germline V CDR1 and CDR2: SGHNT, YYREEE (reference sequence). The CDR3 has 14 amino acids. V lost 4 bases and J 1 base, leaving 10 bases between the germline ends.

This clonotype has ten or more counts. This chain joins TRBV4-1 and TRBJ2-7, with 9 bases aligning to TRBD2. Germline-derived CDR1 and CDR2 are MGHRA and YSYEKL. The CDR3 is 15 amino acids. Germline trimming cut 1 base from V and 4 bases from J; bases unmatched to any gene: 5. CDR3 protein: CASSQGVAGAYEQYF. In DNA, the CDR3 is TGCGCCAGCAGCCAAGGAGTAGCGGGAGCTTACGAGCAGTACTTC.

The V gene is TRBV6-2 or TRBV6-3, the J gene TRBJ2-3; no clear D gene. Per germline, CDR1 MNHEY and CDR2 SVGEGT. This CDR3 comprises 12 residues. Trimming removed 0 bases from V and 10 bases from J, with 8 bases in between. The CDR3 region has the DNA TGTGCCAGCAGTTACTCGTCTCTACCGCAGTATTTT. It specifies CASSYSSLPQYF.

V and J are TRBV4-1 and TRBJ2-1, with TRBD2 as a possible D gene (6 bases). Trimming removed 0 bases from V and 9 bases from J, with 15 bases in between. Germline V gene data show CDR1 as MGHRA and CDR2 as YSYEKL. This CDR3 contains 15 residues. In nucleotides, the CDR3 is TGCGCCAGCAGCCAAGAAGGACGGGGGAAGGGTGAGCAGTTCTTC. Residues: CASSQEGRGKGEQFF.

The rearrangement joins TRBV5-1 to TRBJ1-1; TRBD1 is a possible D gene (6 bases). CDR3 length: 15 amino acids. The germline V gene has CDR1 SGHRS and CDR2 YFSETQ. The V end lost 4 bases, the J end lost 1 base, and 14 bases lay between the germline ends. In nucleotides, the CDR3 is TGCGCCAGCAGCATAGGGGGGGCCCGGAACACTGAAGCTTTCTTT. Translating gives CASSIGGARNTEAFF.

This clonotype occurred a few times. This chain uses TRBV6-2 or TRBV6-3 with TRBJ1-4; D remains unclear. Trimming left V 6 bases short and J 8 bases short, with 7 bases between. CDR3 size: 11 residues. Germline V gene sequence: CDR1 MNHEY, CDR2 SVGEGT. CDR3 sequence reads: CASSREEKLFF. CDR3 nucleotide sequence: TGTGCCAGCAGCCGGGAGGAAAAACTGTTTTTT.

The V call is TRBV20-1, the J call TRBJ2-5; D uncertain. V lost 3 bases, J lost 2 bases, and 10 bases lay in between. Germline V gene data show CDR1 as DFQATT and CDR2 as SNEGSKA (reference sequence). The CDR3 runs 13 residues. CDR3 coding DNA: TGCAGTGCTAGCTGGAGTACTCAAGAGACCCAGTACTTC. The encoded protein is CSASWSTQETQYF.

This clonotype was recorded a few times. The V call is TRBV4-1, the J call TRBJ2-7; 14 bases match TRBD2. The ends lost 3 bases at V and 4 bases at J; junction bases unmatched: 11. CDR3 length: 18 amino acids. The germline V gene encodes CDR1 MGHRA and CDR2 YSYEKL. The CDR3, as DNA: TGCGCCAGCAGCCATCCCCAGGGACTAGCGGGAGATCAGTACGAGCAGTACTTC. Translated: CASSHPQGLAGDQYEQYF.

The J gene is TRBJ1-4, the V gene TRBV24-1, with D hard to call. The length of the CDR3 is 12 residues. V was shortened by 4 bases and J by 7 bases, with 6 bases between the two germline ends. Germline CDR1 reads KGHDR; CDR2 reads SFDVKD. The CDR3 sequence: CATSDPSEKLFF. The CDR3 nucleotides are TGTGCCACCAGTGACCCATCTGAAAAACTGTTTTTT.

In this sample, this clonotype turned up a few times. The CDR3 reads CASSVGWGTGDEQYF. The CDR3 coding sequence is TGTGCCAGCAGCGTAGGATGGGGAACTGGCGACGAGCAGTACTTC. This chain connects TRBV9 to TRBJ2-5; the D is unclear. The J call may be wrong; the DNA end is better matched by TRBJ2-7. The CDR3 is 15 amino acids. Germline V lookup: CDR1 SGDLS, CDR2 YYNGEE.

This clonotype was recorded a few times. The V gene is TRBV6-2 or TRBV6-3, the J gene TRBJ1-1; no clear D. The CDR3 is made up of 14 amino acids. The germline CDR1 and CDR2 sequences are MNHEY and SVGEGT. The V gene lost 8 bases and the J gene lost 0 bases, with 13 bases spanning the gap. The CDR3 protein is CASHSSQMNTEAFF. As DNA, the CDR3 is TGTGCCAGCCACTCTTCTCAGATGAACACTGAAGCTTTCTTT.

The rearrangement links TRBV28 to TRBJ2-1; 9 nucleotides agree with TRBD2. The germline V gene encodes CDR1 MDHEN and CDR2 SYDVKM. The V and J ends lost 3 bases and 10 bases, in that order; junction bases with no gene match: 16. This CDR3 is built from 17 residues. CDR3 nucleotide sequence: TGTGCCAGCAGTTTTTACTTAGCGGGAGAGGCCTCACGGGAGCAGTTCTTC. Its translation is CASSFYLAGEASREQFF.

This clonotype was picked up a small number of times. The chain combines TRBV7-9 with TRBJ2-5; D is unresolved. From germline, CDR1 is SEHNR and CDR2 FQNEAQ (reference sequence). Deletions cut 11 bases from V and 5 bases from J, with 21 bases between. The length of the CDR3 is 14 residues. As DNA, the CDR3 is TGTGCCTCCAGCTTCCAGACGAACCTGGAGACCCAGTACTTC. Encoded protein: CASSFQTNLETQYF.

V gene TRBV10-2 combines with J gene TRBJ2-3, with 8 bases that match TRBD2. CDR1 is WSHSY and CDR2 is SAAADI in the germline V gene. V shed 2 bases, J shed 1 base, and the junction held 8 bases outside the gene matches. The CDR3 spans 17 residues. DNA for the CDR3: TGCGCCAGCAGTGAGGGATTTGCGACTAGCGGCACAGATACGCAGTATTTT. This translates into CASSEGFATSGTDTQYF.